This T cell receptor (beta chain) was found in a study of T-cell reconstitution after alpha-beta-depleted transplantation in children. The CDR3 loop spans 15 amino acids. CDR1 and CDR2 from the germline V gene are LNHDA and SQIVND (reference sequence). V lost 5 bases, J lost 6 bases, and 4 bases stayed unmatched. The TCRbeta library incorporated unique molecular identifiers. TCRdb re-called the PCR reads through MiXCR, storing one row per CDR3 protein. This sample has about 610,000 distinct CDR3 sequences, with 25% to 30% found just once. This clonotype turned up a few times. Its antigen is not identified. Study findings and constraints: For some patients, TCRbeta diversity was high at day 60 because of recipient T cells and thymic progenitors that survived. Reported findings indicate that, about two months after transplant, alpha-beta T cells came from several hundred expanded clones, which were derived from non-depleted graft cells. At the one-year point after transplant, T-cell counts and TCRbeta diversity were found to come mostly from T cells that had been newly produced.

V is TRBV19 and J is TRBJ2-1; 13 bases are a match to TRBD2. This sequence originates from a boy in the first two years of life with Wiskott-Aldrich syndrome, due to receive a stem cell transplant. This material consisted of PBMCs, taken before TCRalphabeta/CD19-depleted stem cell transplant. CDR3 sequence reads: CASSRTSGSRNEQFF. In DNA form, the CDR3 reads TGTGCCAGTAGTCGGACTAGCGGGAGTCGCAATGAGCAGTTCTTC.